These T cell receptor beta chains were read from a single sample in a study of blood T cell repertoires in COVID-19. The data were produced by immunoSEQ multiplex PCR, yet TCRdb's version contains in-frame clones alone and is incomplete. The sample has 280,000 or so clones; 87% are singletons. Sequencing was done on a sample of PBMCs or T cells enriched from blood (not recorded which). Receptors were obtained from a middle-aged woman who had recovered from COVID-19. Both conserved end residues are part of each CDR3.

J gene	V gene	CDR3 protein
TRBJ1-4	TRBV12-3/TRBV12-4	CASSLGGNEKLFF
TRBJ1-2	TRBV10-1	CASRTRDSYGYTF
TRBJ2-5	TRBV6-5	CASTPGQGLQETQYF
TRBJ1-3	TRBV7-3	CASSRTPIDTGNTIYF
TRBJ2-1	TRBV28	CASSNIAGSYNEQFF
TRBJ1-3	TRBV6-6	CASSYISGGGGNTIYF
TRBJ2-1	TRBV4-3	CASSQPDRGLDEQFF
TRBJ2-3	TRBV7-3	CASSQTGNRGDTQYF
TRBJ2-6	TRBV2	CASNEQGYGANVLTF
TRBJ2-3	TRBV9	CASSVGGSPTDTQYF
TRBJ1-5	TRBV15	CATSRRGGGNQPQHF
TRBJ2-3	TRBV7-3	CASSSDRDSGTDTQYF
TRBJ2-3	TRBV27	CASSSDLAGATDTQYF
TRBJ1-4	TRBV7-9	CASSPAQGGLFF
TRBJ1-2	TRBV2	CASSADRGLYGYTF
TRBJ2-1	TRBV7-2	CASSSRRGGRNEQFF
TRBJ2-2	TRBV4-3	CASSQDHRDRGPGELFF
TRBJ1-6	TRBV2	CASSDFGISAGGNSPLHF
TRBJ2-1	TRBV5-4	CASSFRGHNQNEQFF
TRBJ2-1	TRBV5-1	CASSAQQGSYNEQFF
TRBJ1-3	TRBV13	CASSRFIGGGNTIYF